This TCR beta chain came from a study of spatial heterogeneity in lung cancer. Overall study context: TCR transcript counts in tumor regions correlated strongly with a T cell module score from matched bulk RNA-seq.

Documented time point: sample taken at primary tumor resection. Study-wide findings and caveats: Tumor mutation count correlated with how many alpha and beta TCRs expanded intratumorally.

TCRdb independently ran MiXCR on the 5' RACE reads; one entry per CDR3 protein. Of 15,000 to 20,000 distinct CDR3 sequences listed, less than 7.5% were seen once; the top ten hold 6.5% to 7%. Germline V gene data show CDR1 as DFQATT and CDR2 as SNEGSKA (reference sequence). V dropped 2 bases and J dropped 1 base, with 14 bases sitting between them. The CDR3 has 15 amino acids. As concerns this clonotype: What it recognizes is unknown.

This chain joins TRBV20-1 and TRBJ1-1, with D unclear. This receptor was identified in a male donor with early-stage non-small cell lung cancer. Sequenced here: lung tumor tissue, sampled at surgery. The CDR3 DNA reads TGCAGTGCTAGAAACGGCGGCAACCCGAACACTGAAGCTTTCTTT. Residues: CSARNGGNPNTEAFF.